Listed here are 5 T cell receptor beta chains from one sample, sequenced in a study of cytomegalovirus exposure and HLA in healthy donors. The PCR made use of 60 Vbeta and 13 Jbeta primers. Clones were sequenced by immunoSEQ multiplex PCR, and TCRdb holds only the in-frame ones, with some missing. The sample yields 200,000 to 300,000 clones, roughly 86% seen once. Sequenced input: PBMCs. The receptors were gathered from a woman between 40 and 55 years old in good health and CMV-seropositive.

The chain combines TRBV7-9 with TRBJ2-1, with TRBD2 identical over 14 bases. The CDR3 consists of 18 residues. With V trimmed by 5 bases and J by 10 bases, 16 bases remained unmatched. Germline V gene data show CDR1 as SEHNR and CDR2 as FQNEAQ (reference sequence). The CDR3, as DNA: TGTGCCAGCAGCCTATCGGGCGGGGGACTAGCGGGAGCGGTCGAGCAGTTCTTC. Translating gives CASSLSGGGLAGAVEQFF.

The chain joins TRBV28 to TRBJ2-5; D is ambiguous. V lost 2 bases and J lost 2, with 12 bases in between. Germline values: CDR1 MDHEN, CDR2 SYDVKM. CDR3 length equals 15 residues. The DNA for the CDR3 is TGTGCCAGCAGTTTAGCAGCTACTATGCAAGAGACCCAGTACTTC. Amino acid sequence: CASSLAATMQETQYF.

Written as DNA, the CDR3 is TGTGCCATCAACCCGGACAGTCCCAATAATTCACCCCTCCACTTT. Protein: CAINPDSPNNSPLHF. The chain has TRBV10-3 and TRBJ1-6; possibly TRBD1 for D (6 bases). With 7 bases removed from V and 5 bases from J, the gap between germline ends came to 15 bases. From germline, CDR1 is ENHRY and CDR2 SYGVKD. The CDR3 totals 15 residues.

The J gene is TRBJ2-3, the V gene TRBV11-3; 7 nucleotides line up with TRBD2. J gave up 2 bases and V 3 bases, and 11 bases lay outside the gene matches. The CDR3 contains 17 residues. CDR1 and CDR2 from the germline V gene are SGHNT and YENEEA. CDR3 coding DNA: TGTGCCAGCAGCTTCCGAGGGCTAGCGGATTACACAGATACGCAGTATTTT. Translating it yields CASSFRGLADYTDTQYF.

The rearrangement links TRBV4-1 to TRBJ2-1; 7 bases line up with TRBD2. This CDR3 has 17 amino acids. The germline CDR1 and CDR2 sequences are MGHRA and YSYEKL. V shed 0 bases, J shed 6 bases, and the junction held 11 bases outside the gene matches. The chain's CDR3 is CASSQEGEGLARNEQFF. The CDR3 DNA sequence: TGCGCCAGCAGCCAAGAGGGGGAGGGGCTAGCGCGCAATGAGCAGTTCTTC.